The source of this T cell receptor (beta chain) is a study of OX40 agonist ivuxolimab in advanced cancers. TCRdb's table, derived via immunoSEQ multiplex PCR, lists solely in-frame clones and lacks some. The sample lists approximately 13,000 clones; 65% to 80% were seen once. Deletions cut 7 bases from V and 10 bases from J, with 22 bases between. The CDR3 is 14 residues long. CDR1 and CDR2 (germline): LNHDA, SQIVND (reference sequence). This receptor was obtained from an adult with an advanced solid tumor such as melanoma, head and neck, liver or kidney cancer. The starting material was CD4+ or CD8+ T cells sorted from blood, obtained in a trial of the OX40 agonist ivuxolimab. The chain is built from TRBV19 and TRBJ1-2, with D unresolved. CDR3 nucleotide sequence: TGTGCCAGTACCGAAATCCCTGCTGCCCCCGACTACACCTTC. Translated: CASTEIPAAPDYTF.